A selection of T cell receptor beta chains follows, all from one sample in a study of blood T cell repertoires in COVID-19. The table came from immunoSEQ multiplex PCR; TCRdb's copy has only in-frame clones and leaves some out. In the table there are a few hundred thousand clones, approximately 89% of which are singletons. The source material was PBMCs or T cells enriched from blood (not recorded which). All receptors come from a woman aged 25 to 39 who had recovered from COVID-19. CDR3s include the opening cysteine and the closing phenylalanine or tryptophan. A D gene is named only where the DNA matches it firmly. Clone size is not always given. Where it is, it says once, few, many or a class for expanded clones.

clone size,J gene,D gene,V gene,CDR3 protein,CDR3 DNA
.,TRBJ1-2,.,TRBV10-3,CAISVGGGGYTF,TGTGCCATCAGTGTGGGGGGTGGCGGCTACACCTTC
.,TRBJ2-7,.,TRBV13,CASSFGGTYEQYF,TGTGCCAGCAGCTTTGGCGGAACCTACGAGCAGTACTTC
.,TRBJ1-1,TRBD1,TRBV30,CAWSRQGNTEAFF,TGTGCCTGGAGTAGACAGGGGAACACTGAAGCTTTCTTT
few,TRBJ2-2,TRBD1,TRBV19,CASKDRADTGELFF,TGTGCCAGTAAAGACAGGGCTGACACCGGGGAGCTGTTTTTT
.,TRBJ2-1,TRBD1,TRBV2,CASSEFDRVNYNEQFF,TGTGCCAGCAGTGAATTTGACAGGGTTAATTACAATGAGCAGTTCTTC
.,TRBJ1-2,.,TRBV19,CASSGDVSYLYGYTF,TGTGCCAGTAGTGGAGACGTCAGTTACCTTTATGGCTACACCTTC
once,TRBJ1-2,.,TRBV10-3,CALRGSENYGYTF,TGTGCCTTAAGGGGGTCGGAAAACTATGGCTACACCTTC
.,TRBJ2-7,TRBD1,TRBV6-4,CASSVETGSYEQYF,TGTGCCAGCAGTGTTGAGACAGGGTCCTACGAGCAGTACTTC
.,TRBJ2-1,TRBD1,TRBV7-2,CATRAPTGGDEQFF,TGTGCCACCAGGGCCCCAACAGGGGGCGATGAGCAGTTCTTC
.,TRBJ2-7,TRBD2,TRBV5-6,CASSLYVLAGAYEQYF,TGTGCCAGCAGCTTGTATGTCTTAGCGGGAGCCTACGAGCAGTACTTC
.,TRBJ1-6,.,TRBV11-2,CASSFEYRSNSPLHF,TGTGCCAGCAGCTTTGAGTATCGGAGTAATTCACCCCTCCACTTT
once,TRBJ1-1,.,TRBV18,CASSPSGRNTEAFF,TGTGCCAGCTCACCATCGGGGAGAAACACTGAAGCTTTCTTT
.,TRBJ1-1,TRBD1,TRBV5-4,CASSTWTGGLNTEAFF,TGTGCCAGCAGCACCTGGACAGGGGGCCTGAACACTGAAGCTTTCTTT
.,TRBJ2-1,.,TRBV5-5,CASSGGLPYNEQFF,TGTGCCAGCAGCGGGGGACTTCCCTACAATGAGCAGTTCTTC
.,TRBJ1-3,.,TRBV4-1,CASSQGVQGLSSGNTIYF,TGCGCCAGCAGCCAAGGGGTCCAGGGCCTTAGCTCTGGAAACACCATATATTTT
.,TRBJ1-1,.,TRBV5-1,CASSLVEGGTEAFF,TGCGCCAGCAGCCTGGTGGAAGGCGGCACTGAAGCTTTCTTT
once,TRBJ1-3,.,TRBV5-6,CASSFSERSGNTIYF,TGTGCCAGCAGCTTCAGTGAACGCTCTGGAAACACCATATATTTT
.,TRBJ2-5,TRBD1,TRBV2,CASTGDSQETQYF,TGTGCCAGCACCGGGGACAGCCAAGAGACCCAGTACTTC
.,TRBJ1-1,TRBD1,TRBV7-6,CASSADRGRATEAFF,TGTGCCAGCAGCGCAGACAGGGGTAGGGCCACTGAAGCTTTCTTT
.,TRBJ2-2,.,TRBV5-4,CASSLGGRVDTGELFF,TGTGCCAGCAGCTTGGGGGGGCGAGTAGACACCGGGGAGCTGTTTTTT
.,TRBJ2-3,TRBD2,TRBV11-2,CASSLGGGLAGRGTDTQYF,TGTGCCAGCAGCTTAGGCGGGGGACTAGCGGGACGGGGCACAGATACGCAGTATTTT
.,TRBJ2-1,.,TRBV11-2,CASSLRLLGLYNEQFF,TGTGCCAGCAGCTTGAGACTACTCGGACTGTACAATGAGCAGTTCTTC
.,TRBJ2-7,TRBD1,TRBV2,CASSFDRASYEQYF,TGTGCCAGCAGTTTCGACAGGGCCTCCTACGAGCAGTACTTC
.,TRBJ1-2,.,TRBV19,CASSIDPKTRTDYGYTF,TGTGCCAGTAGTATAGATCCCAAGACCAGGACAGACTATGGCTACACCTTC
.,TRBJ2-1,TRBD2,TRBV11-2,CASSLDQGLAGSNEQFF,TGTGCCAGCAGCTTAGATCAAGGACTAGCGGGGAGCAATGAGCAGTTCTTC
.,TRBJ1-2,TRBD1,TRBV27,CASSLGTGDGYTF,TGTGCCAGCAGTTTGGGGACAGGGGACGGCTACACCTTC
.,TRBJ1-5,.,TRBV23-1,CASSLTPGDQEAYSNQPQHF,TGCGCCAGCAGTCTTACCCCAGGGGACCAGGAAGCATATAGCAATCAGCCCCAGCATTTT
.,TRBJ1-2,.,TRBV21-1,CASSDGTGGNYGYTF,TGTGCCAGCAGCGACGGGACAGGGGGAAACTATGGCTACACCTTC
.,TRBJ1-2,.,TRBV19,CASSIVLWASISSNYGYTF,TGTGCCAGTAGTATAGTACTGTGGGCCAGCATATCATCCAACTATGGCTACACCTTC
.,TRBJ2-1,TRBD2,TRBV27,CASSLLTSVDNEQFF,TGTGCCAGCAGTTTATTGACTAGCGTTGACAATGAGCAGTTCTTC
.,TRBJ1-1,.,TRBV5-1,CASSLARGRAEAFF,TGCGCCAGCAGCTTGGCCCGGGGGAGAGCTGAAGCTTTCTTT
once,TRBJ1-4,TRBD1,TRBV28,CASSPGQGRSETNEKLFF,TGTGCCAGCAGCCCGGGACAGGGCCGGTCGGAAACTAATGAAAAACTGTTTTTT
.,TRBJ2-1,TRBD2,TRBV28,CASSWASGSTEINEQFF,TGTGCCAGCAGTTGGGCTAGCGGGAGTACCGAGATCAATGAGCAGTTCTTC
.,TRBJ2-5,.,TRBV25-1,CASSVTVKQETQYF,TGTGCCAGCAGTGTTACAGTAAAGCAAGAGACCCAGTACTTC
.,TRBJ1-1,TRBD1,TRBV7-2,CASSVTGGAFF,TGTGCCAGCAGCGTGACAGGGGGAGCTTTCTTT
.,TRBJ2-7,TRBD1,TRBV5-1,CASSQDRAQYEQYF,TGCGCCAGCAGCCAGGACAGGGCACAGTACGAGCAGTACTTC
.,TRBJ2-7,.,TRBV3-1/TRBV3-2,CASSPRGAYEQYF,TGTGCCAGCAGCCCCCGCGGTGCTTACGAGCAGTACTTC
.,TRBJ1-2,TRBD1,TRBV7-9,CASTPGGSYGYTF,TGTGCCAGCACCCCAGGGGGCTCCTATGGCTACACCTTC
.,TRBJ1-6,.,TRBV10-3,CAISPTGYNSPLHF,TGTGCCATCAGCCCGACAGGCTATAATTCACCCCTCCACTTT
.,TRBJ1-2,TRBD1,TRBV7-3,CASSAQRDSSYTF,TGTGCCAGCAGCGCACAGAGGGACAGTAGCTACACCTTC
once,TRBJ1-6,TRBD1,TRBV19,CASRTVTGNYNSPLHF,TGTGCCAGTAGAACAGTGACAGGGAACTATAATTCACCCCTCCACTTT
.,TRBJ2-3,TRBD1,TRBV4-3,CASSPDRGYTQYF,TGCGCCAGCAGCCCCGACAGGGGGTATACGCAGTATTTT
.,TRBJ1-5,.,TRBV3-1/TRBV3-2,CASSQDISQPQHF,TGTGCCAGCAGCCAAGATATCTCTCAGCCCCAGCATTTT
.,TRBJ2-4,.,TRBV5-4,CASSLDPGLAKNIQYF,TGTGCCAGCAGCTTGGATCCAGGGCTAGCCAAAAACATTCAGTACTTC
.,TRBJ1-4,TRBD1,TRBV6-5,CATGSWTGGKEKLFF,TGTGCCACCGGTTCTTGGACAGGGGGTAAAGAAAAACTGTTTTTT
.,TRBJ1-1,.,TRBV7-8,CASSLAWGVNTEAFF,TGTGCCAGCAGCTTGGCTTGGGGGGTAAACACTGAAGCTTTCTTT